This TCR beta chain was recovered during a study of blood T cell repertoires in COVID-19. Whole-study context: The United States, Italy and Spain were the sources of the acute and convalescent COVID-19 samples.

In the study's own analysis: By means of reference gene primer amplification, nucleated cell counts were estimated. The table came from immunoSEQ multiplex PCR; TCRdb's copy has only in-frame clones and leaves some out. That table gives V, J and clone size, and the DNA gave D and trimming. The sample records roughly 100,000 clones, roughly four fifths being singletons. This CDR3 spans 17 amino acids. In germline, CDR1 is LNHNV, CDR2 YYDKDF (reference sequence). J gave up 2 bases and V 0 bases, and 8 bases lay outside the gene matches. The source is a man in his forties or fifties with active or convalescent COVID-19. The V call is TRBV15, the J call TRBJ2-3; 7 bases line up with TRBD2. The sequenced material came from peripheral blood. The CDR3 here is CATSREPLAEYTDTQYF. The CDR3, as DNA: TGTGCCACCAGCAGAGAACCTCTAGCGGAGTACACAGATACGCAGTATTTT.